Given below is one TCR beta chain in context. Its antigen is still unknown. Qualities for individual bases were not recorded, and no much larger clone is one base off. Taken from the germline V gene, the CDR1 and CDR2 loops are LGHNA and YNFKEQ. The CDR3, from cysteine to phenylalanine, totals 15 residues. CDR3 DNA is the only sequence kept; it has 45 bases, read in frame from the first base. Deletion took 0 bases off V and 0 bases off J, with a span of 6 bases between the germline ends. The data were taken from a study of blood T cell repertoires in COVID-19 (TCRdb year 2020). Regarding the complete study: Collaborator samples came from the United States, Italy and Spain and covered acute and convalescent phases of COVID-19. The material from the prospective study consisted of cDNA or gDNA derived from T cells, B-cell-depleted T cells, or PBMCs. Subjects who had been exposed to COVID-19, were actively infected with it, or had recovered from it provided the deeply sampled blood TCRbeta repertoires that made up the dataset. The repertoires were made available in a free public database intended to serve as a resource for research on the immune response to SARS-CoV-2. The samples were drawn from the first 160 participants of the ongoing ImmuneRACE study and from 1,254 subjects provided by 6 global collaborators. Nearly every sample came with metadata listing a de-identified subject ID, COVID-19 status, age in years and sex. Where HLA class I and class II types were available, the types were taken from metadata supplied by the sample provider, not from assay-based typing. Overall study results and their limits: The quantity of clinical and demographic metadata differed by source and by participant and was supplied without curation.

Collaborating institutions collected whole blood in K2EDTA tubes following their own protocols. For TCRbeta analysis, collaborators shipped samples in one of three forms: frozen whole blood, isolated PBMCs, or DNA extracted from either of those sample types. TCRbeta CDR3 regions were amplified from genomic DNA using the immunoSEQ Assay, a bias-controlled multiplex PCR. In the authors' own workflow: The number of nucleated cells in each sample was estimated by amplification of reference gene primers within the assay. To quantify the absolute abundance of each unique TCRbeta CDR3 rearrangement, sequence reads were collapsed and filtered. For each sample, productive Simpson clonality was calculated as the square root of Simpson's diversity index across productive rearrangements. The table comes from immuneACCESS by way of TCRdb, which keeps in-frame sequences with V and J called. Part of the clones is missing from these tables; in studies checked, under half for an unresolved V gene and the rest for unknown reasons. V, J and clone size reflect that table, while D and trimming were determined from the DNA. The sample table contains about 150,000 clones; only one count was recorded for about 88% of them. The biggest ten clones account for more than 2% of the sample.

The material sequenced was peripheral blood. The chain is encoded by TRBV4-2 joined to TRBJ1-5; the D gene is perhaps TRBD1, from 5 matching bases. The clonotype comes from a woman between 65 and 79 years old with acute or convalescent COVID-19. The DNA sequence is as follows: TGTGCCAGCAGCCAAGAAGGGGATAGCAATCAGCCCCAGCATTTT. This sequence encodes CASSQEGDSNQPQHF.